The 20 T cell receptor beta chains reported below all come from one sample, sequenced in a study of T cell repertoires in cytomegalovirus infection. Using its own MiXCR run on the reads, TCRdb lists one record per CDR3 protein. Of 480,000 or so distinct CDR3 sequences in the sample, over 9% were seen once. Material: PBMCs. These receptors were collected from a human donor in good health (CMV status not recorded). Some clones in this sample may be carry-over from other donors' samples.

On this clonotype: An end of the junction differs from the germline gene, which may be a read error. As DNA, the CDR3 is TGTGCCAGCCCACCCACAGGCGGGACAGATACGCAGTATTTT. It specifies CASPPTGGTDTQYF. The chain links TRBV18 to TRBJ2-3; D is perhaps TRBD1 or TRBD2 (5 bases each). CDR1 and CDR2 (germline): KGHSH, LQKENI. The CDR3 length is 14 residues.

This clonotype was observed at least ten times. J is TRBJ2-7 and V is TRBV6-2 or TRBV6-3, with D uncertain. The germline gives CDR1 MNHEY, CDR2 SVGEGT. V lost 5 bases and J lost 1, with 15 bases in between. The CDR3 runs 15 residues. CDR3 sequence reads: CASSLLGQTSYEQYF. Written as DNA, the CDR3 is TGTGCCAGCAGTCTCCTCGGGCAGACTTCCTACGAGCAGTACTTC.

Comment on this clonotype: A read error may explain this, as a much larger clone is one base away. This chain joins TRBV9 and TRBJ1-1; D might be TRBD1 (5 bases). Per the germline V gene, CDR1 is SGDLS and CDR2 is YYNGEE. The CDR3 is made up of 12 amino acids. CDR3 nucleotides: TGTGCCAGCAGTTGGGACGGAACTGAATCTTTCTTT. Encoded protein: CASSWDGTESFF.

This clonotype was picked up many times. The chain uses TRBV28 and TRBJ1-1, with D unclear. CDR3 length: 14 residues. The V and J ends lost 6 bases and 1 base respectively, with 12 bases between them. The V gene's germline CDR1 is MDHEN and CDR2 SYDVKM. CDR3 residues: CASSRTQQNTEAFF. CDR3 coding DNA: TGTGCCAGCAGCCGAACTCAGCAGAACACTGAAGCTTTCTTT.

The sample holds many counts of this clonotype. This chain uses TRBV9 with TRBJ2-1; D possibly matches TRBD1 or TRBD2 (5 bases each). V gave up 4 bases and J gave up 8 bases, with 16 bases separating them. CDR1 SGDLS and CDR2 YYNGEE come from the germline V gene. The CDR3 loop spans 14 amino acids. The CDR3 reads CASSPPGQYDEQFF. CDR3 DNA: TGTGCCAGCAGCCCTCCGGGGCAGTACGATGAGCAGTTCTTC.

This clonotype was seen repeatedly, ten times or more. V and J are TRBV9 and TRBJ2-7; TRBD1 agrees at 10 bases. CDR3 length: 14 amino acids. Germline CDR1 and CDR2: SGDLS and YYNGEE. V lost 3 bases, J lost 5 bases, and 5 bases stayed unmatched. The CDR3 sequence: CASSAGQGVHEQYF. CDR3 DNA: TGTGCCAGCAGCGCAGGACAGGGGGTACACGAGCAGTACTTC.

This clonotype was counted ten times or more. This rearrangement joins TRBV10-3 to TRBJ2-2; 8 bases agree with TRBD1. V dropped 3 bases and J dropped 5; count of bases not matched to a gene: 14. The length of the CDR3 is 18 residues. CDR1 is ENHRY and CDR2 is SYGVKD in the germline V gene. CDR3 protein: CAISDPVRETGDTGELFF. The CDR3 region has the DNA TGTGCCATCAGTGACCCCGTTAGGGAGACAGGGGATACCGGGGAGCTGTTTTTT.

This clonotype occurred many times. The DNA for the CDR3 is TGTGCCAGCAGCTTTGCTAGCGGTCCGTCAGATACGCAGTATTTT. Protein product: CASSFASGPSDTQYF. The chain is built from TRBV7-2 and TRBJ2-3; TRBD2 matches at 7 bases. This CDR3 has 15 residues. Unmatched junction bases numbered 7, after V lost 3 bases and J lost 4 bases. CDR1 is SGHTA and CDR2 is FQGNSA in the germline V gene.

At least ten counts were recorded for this clonotype. The genes are TRBV7-2 and TRBJ1-5, with D uncertain. There are 15 residues in the CDR3. Per the germline V gene, CDR1 is SGHTA and CDR2 is FQGNSA. The V gene lost 2 bases and the J gene lost 4 bases, with 12 bases spanning the gap. CDR3 bases: TGTGCCAGCAGCTTATCAGAAACGATTAATCAGCCCCAGCATTTT. Its translation: CASSLSETINQPQHF.

This clonotype has ten or more counts. The chain has TRBV7-2 and TRBJ1-5; D gene unclear. CDR3 length: 14 residues. The V end lost 6 bases, the J end lost 0 bases, and 9 bases lay between the germline ends. CDR1 and CDR2 (germline): SGHTA, FQGNSA. The CDR3: CASSLPYSNQPQHF. The CDR3 DNA reads TGTGCCAGCAGTCTCCCTTATAGCAATCAGCCCCAGCATTTT.

This clonotype has a count of ten or more. This chain links TRBV23-1 with TRBJ2-1; 11 nucleotides match TRBD2. TRBV23-1 is designated an ORF whose function remains uncertain. J lost 8 bases, V lost 0 bases, and 15 bases had no gene match. The CDR3 totals 19 residues. Here the CDR3 reads CASSQSGSGRAPPGDEQFF. As DNA, the CDR3 is TGCGCCAGCAGTCAATCCGGTAGCGGGAGGGCCCCTCCGGGCGATGAGCAGTTCTTC.

This clonotype has at least ten counts. The chain is built from TRBV7-2 and TRBJ1-5, with D unresolved. Trimming took off 3 bases at V and 8 bases at J, with 11 bases between the two ends. The CDR3 has 13 residues. In germline, CDR1 is SGHTA, CDR2 FQGNSA. CDR3 in DNA: TGTGCCAGCAGCTTCGGGGTGGGAAAGCCCCAGCATTTT. Its protein is CASSFGVGKPQHF.

V and J are TRBV29-1 and TRBJ2-5; D perhaps matches TRBD2 (5 bases). Trimming shortened V by 6 bases and J by 1 base, and 18 bases separated the two germline ends. The CDR3 extends over 15 amino acids. CDR1 SQVTM and CDR2 ANQGSEA come from the germline V gene. The CDR3 spells CSVPDFHRLQETQYF. In DNA, the CDR3 is TGCAGCGTCCCGGACTTTCACCGGCTCCAAGAGACCCAGTACTTC.

This chain uses TRBV25-1 with TRBJ2-5, with 11 bases fitting TRBD1. Looked up from germline, CDR1 is MGHDK and CDR2 is SYGVNS. V shed 3 bases and J 3 bases; nucleotides not matched to a gene: 3. This CDR3 comprises 15 residues. CDR3: CASSDPGQGEETQYF. CDR3 in DNA: TGTGCCAGCAGTGATCCGGGACAGGGGGAAGAGACCCAGTACTTC.

This sequence joins TRBV5-5 and TRBJ1-2; no firm D call. Per germline, CDR1 SGHKS and CDR2 YYEKEE (reference sequence). V was clipped by 4 bases and J by 3 bases, with 13 bases between them. The CDR3 is 14 amino acids. CDR3 nucleotide sequence: TGTGCCAGCAGCCACTTGACTCCGGACTATGGCTACACCTTC. This sequence encodes CASSHLTPDYGYTF. The whole variable domain, remainder taken from reference TRBV5-5 and TRBJ1-2, is DAGVTQSPTHLIKTRGQQVTLRCSPISGHKSVSWYQQVLGQGPQFIFQYYEKEERGRGNFPDRFSARQFPNYSSELNVNALLLGDSALYLCASSHLTPDYGYTFGSGTRLTVV.

This clonotype has a count of ten or more. V and J are TRBV7-2 and TRBJ1-5, with a weak D call TRBD1 (6 bases). In germline, CDR1 is SGHTA, CDR2 FQGNSA. The CDR3 is 13 residues long. V lost 8 bases to trimming and J lost 4 bases, with 12 bases between them. CDR3 coding DNA: TGTGCCAGCGGTAGGGGGGGAAATCAGCCCCAGCATTTT. Its translation is CASGRGGNQPQHF.

The sample holds many counts of this clonotype. This chain connects TRBV19 to TRBJ1-1, with TRBD1 identical over 9 bases. Looked up from germline, CDR1 is LNHDA and CDR2 is SQIVND (reference sequence). This CDR3 has 15 amino acids. V was pared by 4 bases and J by 5 bases, with 8 bases of the junction left unmatched. CDR3 bases: TGTGCCAGTAGTACCATACAGGGGGCAGGGACTGAAGCTTTCTTT. Its translation is CASSTIQGAGTEAFF.

This clonotype was detected ten times or more. The CDR3 end shows no conserved phenylalanine or tryptophan, and so a read error is likely. The limits of the CDR3 on the DNA are not certain, so only TCRdb's listed CDR3 is given. The chain recombines TRBV27 with TRBJ2-5; TRBD1 is taken as the D call from the table, unchecked against the DNA. The CDR3 comprises 14 residues, both ends counted. Per germline, CDR1 MNHEY and CDR2 SMNVEV (reference sequence). CDR3 in amino acids: CASSFAGQGAITIA.

The V gene is TRBV12-3 or TRBV12-4, the J gene TRBJ2-5; TRBD2 agrees at 11 bases. Trimming took 1 base from V and 4 from J; bases not matched to a gene: 8. The CDR3 runs 17 residues. The CDR3 sequence: CASSLVITSGSRETQYF. The CDR3 DNA is TGTGCCAGCAGTTTAGTCATCACTAGCGGGAGTCGAGAGACCCAGTACTTC.

This clonotype occurred a few times. The J gene is TRBJ2-5, the V gene TRBV29-1, with a possible D match to TRBD1 (5 bases). Germline-derived CDR1 and CDR2 are SQVTM and ANQGSEA. This CDR3 has 13 amino acids. Trimming removed 8 bases from V and 4 bases from J, with 17 bases in between. The CDR3 nucleotides are TGCAGCCCTGCTCGCCAGGGCGGAGAGACCCAGTACTTC. This translates into CSPARQGGETQYF.